This T cell receptor (beta chain) was recovered during a study of PD-1 blockade in classical Hodgkin lymphoma. After autologous stem cell transplantation all patients relapsed, and prior brentuximab vedotin exposure differed between cohorts. With respect to this clone: Antigen unknown.

Germline-derived CDR1 and CDR2 are SEHNR and FQNEAQ (reference sequence). V lost 3 bases to trimming and J lost 3 bases, with 8 bases between them. This CDR3 contains 14 residues. Study-level points and caveats: Before treatment, TCR diversity in newly diagnosed patients was reportedly lower than in healthy donors.

TCRdb's copy holds only in-frame clones and misses some; the assay was immunoSEQ multiplex PCR. The table records 90,000 to 100,000 clones, 85% to 90% of them present only once. The J gene is TRBJ1-4, the V gene TRBV7-9; no definite D call. The source is a human donor with classical Hodgkin lymphoma. The sample was peripheral blood mononuclear cells (PBMCs), taken before the second cycle of nivolumab. The CDR3 DNA reads as TGTGCCAGCAGCTTTGGAGGGTCTAATGAAAAACTGTTTTTT. Its translation: CASSFGGSNEKLFF.